The 5 T cell receptor beta chains reported below all come from one sample, sequenced in a study of blood T cell repertoires in COVID-19. Generated by immunoSEQ multiplex PCR, the TCRdb table keeps only in-frame clones and is missing some. The sample has about 130,000 clones; about four fifths are singletons. Sequences were obtained from peripheral blood. The receptors here all came from a woman aged 50 to 60 with acute or convalescent COVID-19.

In DNA form, the CDR3 reads TGTGCCAGCAGTATCCTATACGAGCAGTACTTC. Protein sequence: CASSILYEQYF. This sequence joins TRBV28 and TRBJ2-7; D unresolved. V was trimmed by 5 bases and J by 4 bases, leaving 6 bases between them. The CDR3 is made up of 11 amino acids. Germline V CDR1 and CDR2: MDHEN, SYDVKM.

This sequence joins TRBV7-2 and TRBJ2-7; D is possibly TRBD2 (6 bases). V shed 5 bases and J shed 2 bases, with 10 bases lying between them. Looked up from germline, CDR1 is SGHTA and CDR2 is FQGNSA. The CDR3 sequence is 13 residues long. The DNA of the CDR3 is TGTGCCAGCAGCACGCGACTAGCCTACGAGCAGTACTTC. This sequence encodes CASSTRLAYEQYF.

V and J are TRBV19 and TRBJ2-1; 7 nucleotides line up with TRBD1. The CDR3 runs 18 residues. Germline V gene sequence: CDR1 LNHDA, CDR2 SQIVND (reference sequence). With V trimmed by 3 bases and J by 0 bases, 11 bases remained unmatched. CDR3 nucleotides: TGTGCCAGTAGTATTGAAGGGGGCCAGGTAAGCTCCTACAATGAGCAGTTCTTC. Translating it yields CASSIEGGQVSSYNEQFF.

The chain joins TRBV5-5 to TRBJ1-4, with D hard to call. Germline assignment: CDR1 SGHKS and CDR2 YYEKEE (reference sequence). V lost 1 base and J lost 0, with 19 bases in between. CDR3 length equals 19 residues. CDR3 sequence: CASSLNGRIGSATNEKLFF. CDR3 sequence (DNA): TGTGCCAGCAGCTTGAATGGCCGGATCGGGTCAGCAACTAATGAAAAACTGTTTTTT. Full variable domain (rest looked up from reference TRBV5-5 and TRBJ1-4): DAGVTQSPTHLIKTRGQQVTLRCSPISGHKSVSWYQQVLGQGPQFIFQYYEKEERGRGNFPDRFSARQFPNYSSELNVNALLLGDSALYLCASSLNGRIGSATNEKLFFGSGTQLSVL.

The chain is built from TRBV5-8 and TRBJ2-7, with TRBD2 as a possible D gene (5 bases). The germline V gene has CDR1 SGHTS and CDR2 YDEGEE. Trimming took 4 bases from V and 3 from J, leaving 17 bases between them. The CDR3 length is 15 residues. CDR3 sequence reads: CASSRPPEGGYEQYF. CDR3 coding DNA: TGTGCCAGCAGCCGGCCCCCCGAAGGAGGCTACGAGCAGTACTTC.